This T cell receptor beta chain was sequenced during a study of blood T cell repertoires in COVID-19. Study in general: Some COVID-19 samples were acute and others convalescent; all came from the United States, Italy and Spain.

Authors' analysis steps: Amplified reference gene primers provided the basis for estimating nucleated cell counts. Measured with immunoSEQ multiplex PCR; TCRdb has only the in-frame clones, and not every one. V and J calls and clone size come straight from that table; D and trimming were deduced from the DNA. The sample lists tens of thousands of clones, roughly 79% occurring once. Germline CDR1 SEHNR, CDR2 FQNEAQ (reference sequence). This CDR3 has 19 amino acids. The V gene end was trimmed by 2 bases and the J gene end by 2 bases; junction bases not matched to a gene: 14. The TCR originated in a human donor in a cohort sampled during active COVID-19. This chain links TRBV7-9 with TRBJ2-1; TRBD2 matches at 8 bases. Sequenced: peripheral blood. The CDR3 sequence: CASSLLAGGRKIAYNEQFF. CDR3 in DNA: TGTGCCAGCAGCTTATTGGCGGGAGGCCGAAAAATCGCCTACAATGAGCAGTTCTTC.